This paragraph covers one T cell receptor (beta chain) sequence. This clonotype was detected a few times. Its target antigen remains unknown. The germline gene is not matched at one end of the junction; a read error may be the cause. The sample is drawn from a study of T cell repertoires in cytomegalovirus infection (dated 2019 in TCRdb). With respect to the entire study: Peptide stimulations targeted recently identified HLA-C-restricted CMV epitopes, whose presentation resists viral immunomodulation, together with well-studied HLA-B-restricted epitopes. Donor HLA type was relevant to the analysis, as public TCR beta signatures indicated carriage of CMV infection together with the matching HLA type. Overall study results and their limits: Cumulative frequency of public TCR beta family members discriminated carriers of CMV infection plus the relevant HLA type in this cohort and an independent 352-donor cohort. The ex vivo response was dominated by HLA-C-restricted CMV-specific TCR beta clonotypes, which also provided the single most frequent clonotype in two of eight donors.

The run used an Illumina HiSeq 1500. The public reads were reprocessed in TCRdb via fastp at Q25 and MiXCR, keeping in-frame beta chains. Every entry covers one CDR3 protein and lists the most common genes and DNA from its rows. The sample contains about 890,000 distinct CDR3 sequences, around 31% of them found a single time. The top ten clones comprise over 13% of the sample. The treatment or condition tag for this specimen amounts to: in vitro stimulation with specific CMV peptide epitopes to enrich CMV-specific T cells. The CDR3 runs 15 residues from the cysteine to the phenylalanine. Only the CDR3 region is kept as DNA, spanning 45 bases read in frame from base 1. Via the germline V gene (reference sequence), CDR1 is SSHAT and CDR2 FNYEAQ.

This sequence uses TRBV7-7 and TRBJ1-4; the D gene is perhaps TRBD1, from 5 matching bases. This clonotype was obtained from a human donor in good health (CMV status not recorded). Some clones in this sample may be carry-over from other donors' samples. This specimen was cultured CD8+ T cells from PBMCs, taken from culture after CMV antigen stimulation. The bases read TGTGCTAGCAGCCCCGGAGTCGGGGCCGGGGAAAAACTGTTTTTT. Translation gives CASSPGVGAGEKLFF.